This T cell receptor beta chain was observed in a study of post-analysis software for immune sequencing data (dated by TCRdb to between 2015 and 2016). In the study overall: Relapsing-remitting, secondary progressive and progressive-relapsing multiple sclerosis were recorded as disease courses, and subtype annotation was lacking for some patients. The multiple sclerosis patient repertoires were compared with roughly twelve previously published healthy control repertoires from donors aged roughly 6 to 25 years. A subset of samples was prepared in parallel using single-end sample barcoding, then pooled and co-amplified after Illumina adapter ligation. On the study overall, not on this receptor specifically: Significantly higher frequencies in patients than in controls were found for roughly 5 TRBV segments, including TRBV5-6, TRBV5-1 and TRBV20-1. The multiple sclerosis patient group was slightly younger than the control group. Significantly lower normalized Chao1 diversity was found in multiple sclerosis patients than in controls, suggesting substantial peripheral T-cell clonal expansion. Direct clustering with F measure revealed strong co-clustering of samples prepared in the same batch, which led to a batch-effect correction.

The library was generated by PCR. Sequenced on an Illumina HiSeq 2500. To reduce PCR and sequencing biases, unique molecular identifiers were built into the TCR beta cDNA libraries. Per 1 to 10 million input T cells, approximately 500,000 cDNA molecules were obtained, such that each molecule approximated one T cell. The same protocol used for the earlier healthy control dataset was applied to prepare and sequence the patient libraries. Samples belonging to the same batch were prepared together, multiplexed and sequenced on a shared HiSeq lane. For the original study's pipeline: Raw barcoded reads were processed with MIGEC, discarding single-read molecular identifier groups before consensus assembly and CDR3 extraction. Clonotype tables were post-analysed with VDJtools, normalizing diversity by down-sampling all datasets to the smallest sample size. Repertoire overlap clustering matched CDR3 amino acid but not nucleotide sequences to correct batch-related cross-sample contamination. TCRdb handled the public reads itself, with Q25 trimming in fastp and clone calling in MiXCR, and kept productive beta chains. Here each entry gathers all rows of one CDR3 protein and keeps the most common genes and DNA. In this record, the V and J calls reflect TCRdb's handling and not the investigators' own analysis. The sample table holds around 180,000 distinct CDR3 sequences, of which about 29% were seen once. The top ten hold approximately 1.5% of the sample.

To demonstrate the VDJtools post-analysis software, TCR beta repertoires were profiled from the peripheral blood of 10 to 15 young patients with multiple sclerosis. Multiple sclerosis patients were children and adolescents aged roughly 6 to 17 years. Details on this clonotype: Its antigen remains undetermined. Per-base quality was not reported, and no clone a single base away is much larger than it.

Between the V and J ends, shortened by 7 bases and 1 base respectively, the junction contains 13 bases. The CDR3 covers 14 residues, taking in both the cysteine and the phenylalanine. The only DNA kept is the CDR3, 42 bases in frame from the first base. CDR1 SEHNR and CDR2 FQNEAQ were looked up in the germline V gene (reference sequence). Material for sequencing was blood. This clonotype originated in a girl between 5 and 17 years old with multiple sclerosis. Recombination joined TRBV7-9 with TRBJ1-1; confidence is insufficient to name the D gene. The CDR3 loop reads CASKSGPANTEAFF. The DNA sequence is TGTGCCAGCAAGTCCGGGCCTGCGAACACTGAAGCTTTCTTT.